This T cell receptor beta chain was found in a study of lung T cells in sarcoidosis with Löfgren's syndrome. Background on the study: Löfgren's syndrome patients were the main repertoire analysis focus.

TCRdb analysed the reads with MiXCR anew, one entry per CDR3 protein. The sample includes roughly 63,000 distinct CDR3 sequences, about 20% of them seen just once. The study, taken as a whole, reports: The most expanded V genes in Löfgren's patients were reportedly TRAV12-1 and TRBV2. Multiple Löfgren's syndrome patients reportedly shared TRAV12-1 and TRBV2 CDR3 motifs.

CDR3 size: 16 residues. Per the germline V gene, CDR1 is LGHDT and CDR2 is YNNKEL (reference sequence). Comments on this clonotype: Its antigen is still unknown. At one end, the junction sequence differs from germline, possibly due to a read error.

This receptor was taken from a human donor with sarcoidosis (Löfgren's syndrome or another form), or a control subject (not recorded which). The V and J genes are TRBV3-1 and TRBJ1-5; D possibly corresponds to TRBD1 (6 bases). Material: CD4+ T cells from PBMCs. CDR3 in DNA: TGTGCCGGCAGCCACCACGGGGGCCCGGGCAATCAGCCCCAGCATTTT. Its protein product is CAGSHHGGPGNQPQHF.